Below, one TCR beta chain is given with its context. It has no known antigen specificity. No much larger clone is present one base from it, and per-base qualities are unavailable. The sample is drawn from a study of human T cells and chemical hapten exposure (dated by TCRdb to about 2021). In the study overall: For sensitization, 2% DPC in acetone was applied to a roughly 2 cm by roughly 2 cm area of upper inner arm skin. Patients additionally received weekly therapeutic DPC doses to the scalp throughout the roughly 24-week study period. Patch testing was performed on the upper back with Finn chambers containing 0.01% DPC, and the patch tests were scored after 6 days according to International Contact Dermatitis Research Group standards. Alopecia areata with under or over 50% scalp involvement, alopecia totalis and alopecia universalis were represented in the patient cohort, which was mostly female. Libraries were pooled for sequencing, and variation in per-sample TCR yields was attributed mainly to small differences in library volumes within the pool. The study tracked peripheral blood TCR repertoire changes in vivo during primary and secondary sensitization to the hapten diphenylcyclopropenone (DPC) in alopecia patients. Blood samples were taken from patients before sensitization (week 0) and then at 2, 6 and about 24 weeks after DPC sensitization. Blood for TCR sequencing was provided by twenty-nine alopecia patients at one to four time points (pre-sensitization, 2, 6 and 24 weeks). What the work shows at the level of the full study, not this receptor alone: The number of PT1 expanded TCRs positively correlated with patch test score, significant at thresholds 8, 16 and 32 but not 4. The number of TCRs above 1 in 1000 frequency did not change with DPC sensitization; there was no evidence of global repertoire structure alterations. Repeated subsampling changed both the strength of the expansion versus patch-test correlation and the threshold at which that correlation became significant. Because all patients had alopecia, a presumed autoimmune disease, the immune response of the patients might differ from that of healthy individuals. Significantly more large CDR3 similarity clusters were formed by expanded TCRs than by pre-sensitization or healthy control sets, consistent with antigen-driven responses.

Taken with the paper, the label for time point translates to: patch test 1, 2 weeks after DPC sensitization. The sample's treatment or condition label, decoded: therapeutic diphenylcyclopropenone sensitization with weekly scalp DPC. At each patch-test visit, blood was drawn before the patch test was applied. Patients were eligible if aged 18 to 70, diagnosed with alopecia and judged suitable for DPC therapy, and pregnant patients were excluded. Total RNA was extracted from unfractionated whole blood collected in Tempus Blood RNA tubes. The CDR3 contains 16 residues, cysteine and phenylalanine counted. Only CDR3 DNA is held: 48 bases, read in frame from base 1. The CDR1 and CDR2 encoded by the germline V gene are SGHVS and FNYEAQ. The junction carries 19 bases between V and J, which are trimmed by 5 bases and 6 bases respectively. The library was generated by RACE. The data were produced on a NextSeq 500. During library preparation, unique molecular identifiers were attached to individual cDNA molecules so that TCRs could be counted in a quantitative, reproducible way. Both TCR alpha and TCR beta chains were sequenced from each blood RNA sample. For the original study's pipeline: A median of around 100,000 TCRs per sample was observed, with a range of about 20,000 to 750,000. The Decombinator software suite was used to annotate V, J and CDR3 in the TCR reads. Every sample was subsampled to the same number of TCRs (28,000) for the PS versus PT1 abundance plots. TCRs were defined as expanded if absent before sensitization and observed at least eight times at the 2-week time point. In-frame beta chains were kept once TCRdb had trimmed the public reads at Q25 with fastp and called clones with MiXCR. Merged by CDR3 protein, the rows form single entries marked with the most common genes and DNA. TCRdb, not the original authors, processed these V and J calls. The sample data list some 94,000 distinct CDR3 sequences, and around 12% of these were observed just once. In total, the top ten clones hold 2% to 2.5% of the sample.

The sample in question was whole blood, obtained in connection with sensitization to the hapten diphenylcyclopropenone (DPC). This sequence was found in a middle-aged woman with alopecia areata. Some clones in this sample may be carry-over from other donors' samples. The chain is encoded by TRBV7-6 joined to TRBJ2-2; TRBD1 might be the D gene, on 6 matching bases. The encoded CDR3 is CASSAIPGHPPGELFF. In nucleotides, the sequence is TGTGCCAGCAGCGCCATCCCGGGACACCCGCCCGGGGAGCTGTTTTTT.